This T cell receptor beta chain was documented in a study of blood T cell repertoires in COVID-19. Study information: The United States, Italy and Spain provided the acute and convalescent COVID-19 samples.

Enrolled through a virtual design, the participants were between roughly 18 and 89 years of age and came from approximately 25 US areas. Authors' data handling: Amplification of reference gene primers provided the estimated nucleated cell counts. TCRdb's copy holds only in-frame clones and misses some; the assay was immunoSEQ multiplex PCR. The V and J calls and clone size are taken from that table; D and trimming were inferred from the DNA. The data contain 140,000 to 150,000 clones, 84% of them seen just once; the ten biggest clones take up less than 4%. Germline CDR1 and CDR2: KGHDR and SFDVKD. The CDR3 has 13 amino acids. J lost 7 bases, V lost 4 bases, and 3 bases had no gene match.

The chain has TRBV24-1 and TRBJ2-1; 7 positions agree with TRBD1. Sample: PBMCs or T cells enriched from blood (not recorded which). The clonotype was recovered from a woman between 45 and 60 years old with acute COVID-19. The chain's CDR3 is CATSEYRGNEQFF. Here the CDR3 DNA reads TGTGCCACCAGTGAGTACAGGGGAAATGAGCAGTTCTTC.